These 9 T cell receptor beta chains came from one sample sequenced in a study of blood T cell repertoires in COVID-19. The protocol was immunoSEQ multiplex PCR, while the TCRdb copy is restricted to in-frame clones and leaves out a portion. The repertoire includes approximately 200,000 clones, around 84% of them detected once, and approximately 19% sits in the top ten. The sequenced material came from PBMCs or T cells enriched from blood (not recorded which). The receptors come from a man between 40 and 49 years old who had recovered from COVID-19.

There are a few counts of this clone. The chain joins TRBV7-2 to TRBJ2-3; D gene ambiguous. Trimming took off 3 bases at V and 6 bases at J, with 16 bases between the two ends. Germline CDR1 is SGHTA and CDR2 is FQGNSA. The CDR3 sequence is 15 residues long. DNA of the CDR3: TGTGCCAGCAGCTTGCGCCCCATCCCCCCGGATACGCAGTATTTT. Amino acid sequence: CASSLRPIPPDTQYF.

This chain uses TRBV9 with TRBJ1-3; perhaps TRBD1 as D (5 bases). This CDR3 has 14 residues. The V and J ends lost 0 bases and 3 bases respectively, with 7 bases between them. Germline lookup yields CDR1 SGDLS and CDR2 YYNGEE. The CDR3 protein is CASSVAGGGNTIYF. CDR3 bases: TGTGCCAGCAGCGTAGCGGGGGGTGGAAACACCATATATTTT.

The chain combines TRBV11-2 with TRBJ2-7; TRBD2 matches at 8 bases. V shed 2 bases, J shed 2 bases, and the junction held 5 bases outside the gene matches. The CDR3 runs 15 residues. Germline values: CDR1 SGHAT, CDR2 FQNNGV. CDR3 loop: CASSLKRESTYEQYF. The DNA for the CDR3 is TGTGCCAGCAGCTTAAAGCGGGAGTCTACCTACGAGCAGTACTTC.

The genes are TRBV6-5 and TRBJ2-3; 9 bases map to TRBD1. CDR3 length equals 15 residues. V lost 7 bases, J lost 2 bases, and 7 bases stayed unmatched. In germline, CDR1 is MNHEY, CDR2 SVGAGI. The CDR3 DNA follows: TGTGCCAGCACCAGGATACAGGGGGCCACAGATACGCAGTATTTT. Encoded protein: CASTRIQGATDTQYF.

The J gene is TRBJ2-7, the V gene TRBV7-9; D possibly corresponds to TRBD2 (6 bases). V dropped 3 bases and J dropped 2 bases, with 11 bases sitting between them. Germline V gene lookup returns CDR1 SEHNR and CDR2 FQNEAQ (reference sequence). The CDR3 has 14 residues. The CDR3 nucleotides are TGTGCCAGCAGCTTTTCTAGCGCAACCTACGAGCAGTACTTC. Its protein product is CASSFSSATYEQYF. The full variable domain, rest sourced from reference TRBV7-9 and TRBJ2-7, is DTGVSQNPRHKITKRGQNVTFRCDPISEHNRLYWYRQTLGQGPEFLTYFQNEAQLEKSRLLSDRFSAERPKGSFSTLEIQRTEQGDSAMYLCASSFSSATYEQYFGPGTRLTVT.

This clone was seen a single time. The V and J genes are TRBV7-8 and TRBJ1-4; D is perhaps TRBD1 (5 bases). CDR3 length: 14 amino acids. With 0 bases removed from V and 6 bases from J, the gap between germline ends came to 8 bases. In germline, CDR1 is SGHVS, CDR2 FQNEAQ. Written as DNA, the CDR3 is TGTGCCAGCAGCTTAGCCAGGGATTATGAAAAACTGTTTTTT. This gives the protein CASSLARDYEKLFF.

J is TRBJ2-5 and V is TRBV7-2; 11 positions match TRBD2. In germline, CDR1 is SGHTA, CDR2 FQGNSA. The CDR3 covers 15 residues. The V segment lost 5 bases and the J segment 1 base; nucleotides outside the gene matches: 3. CDR3 nucleotides: TGTGCCAGCAGCCGTGGACTAGCGGGCCAAGAGACCCAGTACTTC. Protein product: CASSRGLAGQETQYF.

The chain links TRBV19 to TRBJ2-2; 9 nucleotides agree with TRBD1. Germline-derived CDR1 and CDR2 are LNHDA and SQIVND (reference sequence). This CDR3 is built from 16 residues. Trimming took 2 bases from V and 6 from J; bases not matched to a gene: 7. The CDR3 coding sequence is TGTGCCAGTAGTATACACAGGGGGCGTGTGTCCGGGGAGCTGTTTTTT. Amino acids: CASSIHRGRVSGELFF.

V gene TRBV9 combines with J gene TRBJ2-2; D not certain. The CDR3 covers 14 residues. Germline assignment: CDR1 SGDLS and CDR2 YYNGEE. Trimming took 2 bases from V and 6 from J, leaving 11 bases between them. This CDR3 reads CASSVHLGSGELFF. The CDR3 bases are TGTGCCAGCAGCGTCCACCTAGGTTCCGGGGAGCTGTTTTTT.